This TCR beta chain derives from a study of T cell responses to AZD1222 COVID-19 vaccine. Germline V gene sequence: CDR1 SGHTA, CDR2 FQGNSA. Trimming shortened V by 4 bases and J by 7 bases, and 19 bases separated the two germline ends. This CDR3 comprises 15 residues. Libraries were prepared by immunoSEQ multiplex PCR; TCRdb keeps only in-frame clonotypes and omits some of them. The sample holds 110,000 to 150,000 clones, more than 80% seen once. Overall study results and limits: When two AZD1222 doses had been given, Spike-specific TCR breadth and depth rose. Sampling captured repertoires only after the peak T cell response. At 160-218 and 743-854, vaccine-associated CD4 TCRs were dominant, and they spanned spike.

Note on this clone: Its cognate antigen is unknown.

This clonotype originated in an adult in good health. The sequences come from peripheral blood, collected on day 0 of MenACWY control vaccination. V is TRBV7-2 and J is TRBJ1-2; weak D call: TRBD1 (6 bases). The CDR3 loop reads CASSWDQGSYSGYTF. CDR3 nucleotides: TGTGCCAGCAGCTGGGACCAGGGGTCTTATAGTGGCTACACCTTC.